These T cell receptor beta chains were read from a single sample in a study of blood T cell repertoires in COVID-19. Clones were read by immunoSEQ multiplex PCR, and TCRdb kept only the in-frame ones, dropping some. The sample has 110,000 to 150,000 clones, approximately 78% seen once. Sequenced: PBMCs or T cells enriched from blood (not recorded which). The receptors stem from a woman aged 50 to 60 who had recovered from COVID-19. The CDR3 runs from the conserved cysteine through the conserved F or W. The D gene is left open where the match is weak. The size entry is marked missing in some rows and otherwise reads once, few, many or a size class.

v_gene	abundance	j_gene	d_gene	CDR3aa	CDR3nt
TRBV29-1	once	TRBJ1-6	-	CSATEGRGSPLHF	TGCAGCGCCACAGAGGGCCGGGGTTCACCCCTCCACTTT
TRBV5-8	-	TRBJ2-1	TRBD2	CASSLWSGAQNEQFF	TGTGCCAGCAGCTTGTGGAGCGGGGCTCAGAATGAGCAGTTCTTC
TRBV11-3	-	TRBJ2-3	TRBD2	CASSLGTSGTDTQYF	TGTGCCAGCAGCTTAGGGACTAGCGGGACAGATACGCAGTATTTT
TRBV9	few	TRBJ1-2	-	CASSPGPTAFDYGYTF	TGTGCCAGCAGCCCCGGCCCGACAGCTTTCGACTATGGCTACACCTTC
TRBV28	-	TRBJ1-5	-	CASSLGPGGDQPQHF	TGTGCCAGCAGTTTGGGGCCTGGGGGGGATCAGCCCCAGCATTTT
TRBV4-1	-	TRBJ2-3	-	CASSQDGGGTDTQYF	TGCGCCAGCAGCCAAGATGGAGGGGGCACAGATACGCAGTATTTT
TRBV7-2	-	TRBJ1-3	TRBD1	CASSSLQGLGGNTIYF	TGTGCCAGCAGCTCCCTACAGGGGTTGGGGGGAAACACCATATATTTT
TRBV28	-	TRBJ1-5	TRBD1	CASSYPGQGAGGQPQHF	TGTGCCAGCAGTTACCCGGGACAGGGGGCCGGGGGTCAGCCCCAGCATTTT
TRBV12-3/TRBV12-4	-	TRBJ1-2	TRBD1	CASRTRGYYGYTF	TGTGCCAGCAGGACCAGGGGGTACTATGGCTACACCTTC
TRBV21-1	few	TRBJ2-5	-	CASSKDRTGRETQYF	TGTGCCAGCAGCAAAGATAGGACAGGGAGGGAGACCCAGTACTTC
TRBV21-1	-	TRBJ1-1	-	CASSTHFLGQGGTEAFF	TGTGCCAGCAGCACTCATTTCCTAGGACAGGGTGGCACTGAAGCTTTCTTT
TRBV4-1	-	TRBJ2-1	TRBD2	CASSRGEGVYNEQFF	TGCGCCAGCAGCCGGGGGGAGGGCGTTTACAATGAGCAGTTCTTC
TRBV29-1	once	TRBJ1-2	-	CSVRYGQPLNYGYTF	TGCAGCGTCCGATATGGACAACCCCTAAACTATGGCTACACCTTC
TRBV27	-	TRBJ2-7	TRBD2	CASSWGREAYEQYF	TGTGCCAGCAGCTGGGGCCGGGAGGCCTACGAGCAGTACTTC
TRBV7-9	-	TRBJ2-5	-	CASSPTSTETQYF	TGTGCCAGCAGCCCGACTAGTACAGAGACCCAGTACTTC
TRBV5-1	-	TRBJ1-1	TRBD1	CASSYRQGGTEAFF	TGCGCCAGCAGTTATAGACAGGGGGGAACTGAAGCTTTCTTT
TRBV18	once	TRBJ1-6	-	CASSPSARDNSPLHF	TGTGCCAGCTCACCATCTGCCAGGGATAATTCACCCCTCCACTTT
TRBV28	-	TRBJ1-4	-	CASSPRVEKLFF	TGTGCCAGCAGTCCCAGGGTTGAAAAACTGTTTTTT
TRBV28	-	TRBJ1-1	-	CASIRSGTEAFF	TGTGCCAGCATACGCTCGGGGACTGAAGCTTTCTTT
TRBV9	few	TRBJ1-2	TRBD1	CASSVGRGAGYTF	TGTGCCAGCAGCGTAGGCAGGGGGGCCGGCTACACCTTC
TRBV25-1	-	TRBJ1-5	-	CASSDPHSNQPQHF	TGTGCCAGCAGTGATCCCCATAGCAATCAGCCCCAGCATTTT
TRBV6-5	few	TRBJ2-3	-	CASRYAEADTQYF	TGTGCCAGCAGGTACGCAGAGGCAGATACGCAGTATTTT
TRBV19	-	TRBJ1-4	TRBD1	CASSIRDRGNEKLFF	TGTGCCAGTAGTATACGGGACAGGGGCAACGAAAAACTGTTTTTT
TRBV11-2	few	TRBJ1-1	-	CASSLSGYGEAFF	TGTGCCAGCAGCTTATCGGGGTATGGTGAAGCTTTCTTT
TRBV28	-	TRBJ1-1	TRBD1	CASRGTASPNTEAFF	TGTGCCAGCAGAGGGACAGCTTCCCCGAACACTGAAGCTTTCTTT
TRBV24-1	-	TRBJ2-1	-	CATSGGPNNYNEQFF	TGTGCCACCAGTGGGGGGCCAAACAACTACAATGAGCAGTTCTTC
TRBV5-1	few	TRBJ2-1	-	CASSPRLSSYNEQFF	TGCGCCAGCAGCCCCAGACTAAGCTCCTACAATGAGCAGTTCTTC
TRBV7-8	-	TRBJ1-4	TRBD1	CASRDDRAGREKLFF	TGTGCCAGCAGGGACGACAGGGCCGGTCGTGAAAAACTGTTTTTT
TRBV30	few	TRBJ2-1	TRBD2	CAWSRLAGAGSEQFF	TGTGCCTGGAGTAGATTAGCGGGGGCGGGAAGTGAGCAGTTCTTC
TRBV4-2	-	TRBJ2-5	TRBD2	CASSQGLAGRGTQYF	TGTGCCAGCAGCCAAGGACTAGCGGGGCGGGGGACCCAGTACTTC
TRBV3-1/TRBV3-2	once	TRBJ2-7	-	CASSQGGTYEQYF	TGTGCCAGCAGCCAAGGAGGAACCTACGAGCAGTACTTC
TRBV9	-	TRBJ2-1	-	CASSVFGIGGSYNEQFF	TGTGCCAGCAGCGTCTTCGGGATCGGAGGGTCCTACAATGAGCAGTTCTTC
TRBV6-4	-	TRBJ1-5	-	CASSDTVNQPQHF	TGTGCCAGCAGTGACACAGTCAATCAGCCCCAGCATTTT
TRBV5-1	-	TRBJ2-1	TRBD2	CASSPLMGGGTHNEQFF	TGCGCCAGCAGCCCTTTAATGGGGGGAGGGACTCACAATGAGCAGTTCTTC
TRBV7-3	once	TRBJ1-3	-	CASSLRVWTTTNTIYF	TGTGCCAGCAGCTTAAGAGTTTGGACAACGACGAACACCATATATTTT
TRBV5-1	-	TRBJ2-1	TRBD2	CASSFVFSGGYNEQFF	TGCGCCAGCAGCTTCGTCTTTAGCGGGGGGTACAATGAGCAGTTCTTC
TRBV27	few	TRBJ1-2	-	CATRFSGEDGYTF	TGTGCCACCCGTTTTAGCGGGGAGGATGGCTACACCTTC
TRBV12-1	few	TRBJ2-5	-	CASSPNRDQETQYF	TGTGCCAGCAGCCCTAACAGGGACCAAGAGACCCAGTACTTC
TRBV18	-	TRBJ1-2	TRBD1	CASSQPGMTGGYGYTF	TGTGCCAGCTCACAACCGGGGATGACAGGGGGCTATGGCTACACCTTC
TRBV20-1	few	TRBJ1-3	-	CSANAENTIYF	TGCAGTGCCAACGCGGAAAACACCATATATTTT
TRBV29-1	-	TRBJ2-4	TRBD2	CSVEKRGADIQYF	TGCAGCGTTGAGAAGCGGGGGGCGGACATTCAGTACTTC
TRBV2	once	TRBJ1-6	-	CASLRQNPSSYNSPLHF	TGTGCCAGCTTACGGCAGAACCCTAGCTCCTATAATTCACCCCTCCACTTT
TRBV5-5	-	TRBJ1-1	-	CASSLVGGNTEAFF	TGTGCCAGCAGCTTGGTCGGGGGGAACACTGAAGCTTTCTTT
TRBV9	-	TRBJ2-2	-	CASSVVGSPGELFF	TGTGCCAGCAGCGTAGTTGGCAGTCCCGGGGAGCTGTTTTTT
TRBV14	-	TRBJ2-3	TRBD2	CASSQRGLAGRTDTQYF	TGTGCCAGCAGCCAACGGGGACTAGCGGGGAGGACAGATACGCAGTATTTT
TRBV6-2/TRBV6-3	few	TRBJ1-1	-	CASSYIYTVEAFF	TGTGCCAGCAGTTACATATACACCGTTGAAGCTTTCTTT
TRBV28	-	TRBJ1-2	-	CASSLLHRETYGYTF	TGTGCCAGCAGTTTATTGCATCGGGAAACCTATGGCTACACCTTC